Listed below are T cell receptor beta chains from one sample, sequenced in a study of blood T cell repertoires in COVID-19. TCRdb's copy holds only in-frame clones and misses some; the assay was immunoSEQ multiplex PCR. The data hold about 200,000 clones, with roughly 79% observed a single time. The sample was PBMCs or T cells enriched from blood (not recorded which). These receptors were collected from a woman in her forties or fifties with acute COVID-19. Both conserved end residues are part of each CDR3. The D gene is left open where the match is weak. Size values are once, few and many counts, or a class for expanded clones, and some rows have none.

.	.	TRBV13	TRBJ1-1	CASSLEQANTEAFF	TGTGCCAGCAGCTTAGAACAGGCGAACACTGAAGCTTTCTTT
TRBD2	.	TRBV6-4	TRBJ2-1	CASSEGRARGGLDEQFF	TGTGCCAGCAGTGAGGGACGGGCGCGGGGGGGCCTCGATGAGCAGTTCTTC
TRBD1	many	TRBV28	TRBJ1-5	CASSLSAGGANQPQHF	TGTGCCAGCAGTTTATCGGCAGGGGGCGCCAATCAGCCCCAGCATTTT
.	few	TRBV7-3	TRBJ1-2	CASSLDSSDGYTF	TGTGCCAGCAGCCTAGACAGTTCGGATGGCTACACCTTC
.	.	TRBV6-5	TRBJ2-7	CASSQDRSREQYF	TGTGCCAGCAGCCAAGACAGGAGCAGGGAGCAGTACTTC
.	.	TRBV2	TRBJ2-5	CASSFTRVSQETQYF	TGTGCCAGCAGTTTTACCCGGGTCTCCCAAGAGACCCAGTACTTC
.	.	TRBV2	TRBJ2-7	CASSEVPAVEASYEQYF	TGTGCCAGCAGTGAAGTTCCCGCGGTTGAAGCCTCCTACGAGCAGTACTTC
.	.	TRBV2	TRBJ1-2	CASRQTGYGYTF	TGTGCCAGCAGGCAGACAGGTTATGGCTACACCTTC
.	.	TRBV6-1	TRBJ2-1	CASSASASFLSQGLVEQFF	TGTGCCAGCAGTGCTAGTGCCTCATTTCTTTCTCAGGGTCTGGTCGAGCAGTTCTTC
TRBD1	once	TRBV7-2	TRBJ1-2	CASSMGQAVHGYTF	TGTGCCAGCAGCATGGGACAGGCGGTGCATGGCTACACCTTC
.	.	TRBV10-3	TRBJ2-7	CAISETSYEQYF	TGTGCCATCAGTGAAACTAGCTACGAGCAGTACTTC
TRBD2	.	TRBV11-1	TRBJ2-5	CASSLSTGGGETQYF	TGTGCCAGCAGCTTATCGACGGGAGGAGGGGAGACCCAGTACTTC
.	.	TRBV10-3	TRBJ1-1	CAISELGFGSTEAFF	TGTGCCATCAGTGAGCTAGGATTCGGGAGCACTGAAGCTTTCTTT
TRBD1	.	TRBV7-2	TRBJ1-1	CASRGQVRTEAFF	TGTGCCAGCAGAGGACAGGTTAGGACTGAAGCTTTCTTT
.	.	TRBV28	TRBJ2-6	CASSTGTGANVLTF	TGTGCCAGCAGTACGGGGACTGGGGCCAACGTCCTGACTTTC
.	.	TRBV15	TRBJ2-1	CATSSGGLSYNEQFF	TGTGCCACCAGCAGCGGGGGGCTCTCCTACAATGAGCAGTTCTTC
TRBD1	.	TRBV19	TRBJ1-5	CASSFEGAGNQPQHF	TGTGCCAGTAGTTTCGAGGGGGCTGGAAATCAGCCCCAGCATTTT
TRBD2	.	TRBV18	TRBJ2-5	CASSPLADKQETQYF	TGTGCCAGCTCACCGCTAGCGGATAAACAAGAGACCCAGTACTTC
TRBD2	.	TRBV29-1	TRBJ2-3	CSVEEDLKRDYSTDTQYF	TGCAGCGTTGAAGAGGACCTTAAAAGGGACTACAGCACAGATACGCAGTATTTT
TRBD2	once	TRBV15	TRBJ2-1	CATSRRGVAGGWNNEQFF	TGTGCCACCAGCAGACGGGGAGTAGCGGGAGGTTGGAACAATGAGCAGTTCTTC